Sequencing of this TCR beta chain was carried out in a study of human T cells and chemical hapten exposure. Study information: 2% DPC was applied to about 2 cm by about 2 cm of upper inner arm skin for sensitization. General study points: Large CDR3 similarity clusters arose significantly more often from expanded TCRs than from controls.

The CDR3 length is 15 residues. The germline CDR1 and CDR2 sequences are SGHTA and FQGNSA. The junction had 6 bases not matched to a gene; V was cut back by 3 bases and J by 5 bases. Time point: patch test 1, 2 weeks after DPC sensitization. Indicated treatment: therapeutic diphenylcyclopropenone sensitization with weekly scalp DPC. Donors were 18 to 70-year-old alopecia patients suitable for DPC. Someone pulled total RNA out of unfractionated whole blood. TCRdb reprocessed the RACE reads with MiXCR, giving one entry per CDR3 protein. The data show just over 80,000 distinct CDR3 sequences, 9.5% to 12% seen once. This clonotype has just a few counts. The antigen remains unidentified.

V and J are TRBV7-2 and TRBJ2-5, with 10 bases lining up with TRBD2. The specimen comprised whole blood, sampled in connection with sensitization to the hapten diphenylcyclopropenone (DPC). The sequence was collected from a woman between 50 and 59 years old with alopecia areata. Some clones in this sample may be carry-over from other donors' samples. DNA for the CDR3: TGTGCCAGCAGCTTTTCGCCGACTAGCGGGGAGACCCAGTACTTC. This sequence encodes CASSFSPTSGETQYF.